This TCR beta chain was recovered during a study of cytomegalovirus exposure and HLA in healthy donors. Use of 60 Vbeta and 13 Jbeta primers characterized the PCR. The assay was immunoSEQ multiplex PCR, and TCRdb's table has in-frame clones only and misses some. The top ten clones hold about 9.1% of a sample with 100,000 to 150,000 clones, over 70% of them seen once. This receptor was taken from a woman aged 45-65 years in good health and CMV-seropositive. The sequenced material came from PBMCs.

CDR3 nucleotides: TGTGCCAGCAGCTTATGGGGAGGGCCCACAGATACGCAGTATTTT. Protein product: CASSLWGGPTDTQYF. The chain uses TRBV7-2 and TRBJ2-3; 7 nucleotides line up with TRBD2. Germline V gene data show CDR1 as SGHTA and CDR2 as FQGNSA. The trim removed 2 bases at V and 2 bases at J, leaving 4 bases unmatched. The CDR3 consists of 15 residues.